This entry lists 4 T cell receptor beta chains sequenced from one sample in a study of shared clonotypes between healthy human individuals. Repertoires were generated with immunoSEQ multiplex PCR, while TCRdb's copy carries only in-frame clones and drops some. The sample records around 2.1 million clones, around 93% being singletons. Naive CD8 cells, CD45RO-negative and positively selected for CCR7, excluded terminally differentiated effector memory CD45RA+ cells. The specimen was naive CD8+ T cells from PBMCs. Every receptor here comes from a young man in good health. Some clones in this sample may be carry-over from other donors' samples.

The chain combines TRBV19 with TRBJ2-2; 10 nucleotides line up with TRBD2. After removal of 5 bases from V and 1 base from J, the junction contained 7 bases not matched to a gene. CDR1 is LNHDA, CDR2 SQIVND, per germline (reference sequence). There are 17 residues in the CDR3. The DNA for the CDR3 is TGTGCCAGTAGTCCCACGAGCGGGAGGGGGAACACCGGGGAGCTGTTTTTT. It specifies CASSPTSGRGNTGELFF.

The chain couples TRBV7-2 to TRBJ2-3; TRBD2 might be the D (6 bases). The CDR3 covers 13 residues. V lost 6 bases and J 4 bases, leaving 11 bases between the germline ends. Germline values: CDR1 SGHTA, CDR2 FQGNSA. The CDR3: CASREGQSDTQYF. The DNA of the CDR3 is TGTGCCAGCAGGGAGGGGCAGTCAGATACGCAGTATTTT. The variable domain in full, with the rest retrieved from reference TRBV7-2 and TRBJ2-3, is GAGVSQSPSNKVTEKGKDVELRCDPISGHTALYWYRQSLGQGLEFLIYFQGNSAPDKSGLPSDRFSAERTGGSVSTLTIQRTQQEDSAVYLCASREGQSDTQYFGPGTRLTVL.

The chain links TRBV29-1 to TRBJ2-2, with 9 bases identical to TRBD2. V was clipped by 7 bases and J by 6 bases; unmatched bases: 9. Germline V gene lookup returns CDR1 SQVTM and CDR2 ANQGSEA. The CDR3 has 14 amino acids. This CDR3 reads CSALLAGGPGELFF. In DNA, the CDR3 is TGCAGCGCCCTCCTTGCGGGAGGGCCCGGGGAGCTGTTTTTT.

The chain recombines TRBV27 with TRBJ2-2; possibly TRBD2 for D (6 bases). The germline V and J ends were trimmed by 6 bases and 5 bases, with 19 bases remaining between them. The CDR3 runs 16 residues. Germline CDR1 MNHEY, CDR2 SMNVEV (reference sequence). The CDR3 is CASSPFERASTGELFF. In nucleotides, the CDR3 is TGTGCCAGCAGCCCGTTTGAGCGGGCCTCGACCGGGGAGCTGTTTTTT.